A single sample gave rise to the 2 T cell receptor beta chains below, sequenced in a study of radiation and T cells in renal cell carcinoma. Time point of the sample: blood 2 weeks post-SBRT. Treatment denoted: 15 Gy SBRT to primary tumor, nephrectomy 4 weeks later. Assay: immunoSEQ multiplex PCR; the TCRdb copy retains only in-frame clones and omits some. The profile covers some 150,000 clones, with 87% appearing a single time and roughly 13% taken by the ten largest. Sequenced material: blood, taken from a patient whose treatment included radiotherapy and nephrectomy. These receptors were collected from a woman in her 50s with renal cell carcinoma.

The rearrangement links TRBV4-3 to TRBJ2-6; no reliable D call. Looked up from germline, CDR1 is LGHNA and CDR2 is YSLEER. With 1 base removed from V and 2 bases from J, the gap between germline ends came to 6 bases. There are 15 residues in the CDR3. The DNA of the CDR3 is TGCGCCAGCAGCCAAGGACTGGCTGGGGCCAACGTCCTGACTTTC. Its translation is CASSQGLAGANVLTF.

As concerns this clone: The same CDR3 can be traced to other DNA sequences in this sample. V and J are TRBV5-1 and TRBJ1-6, with D perhaps TRBD1 (6 bases). Per germline, CDR1 SGHRS and CDR2 YFSETQ. V shed 0 bases and J shed 8 bases, with 12 bases lying between them. CDR3 size: 15 residues. CDR3 residues: CASSLEGGRDSPLHF. The CDR3 DNA reads TGCGCCAGCAGCTTGGAAGGGGGGCGAGATTCACCCCTCCACTTT.